The subject of this entry is one T cell receptor beta chain. Its matching antigen is unknown. The same CDR3 arises from other DNA sequences in this sample as well. J was trimmed by 0 bases and V by 3 bases; bases with no gene match: 7. The CDR3 runs 16 residues. CDR1 and CDR2 (germline): LNHDA, SQIVND (reference sequence). This sample was taken from a study of cytomegalovirus exposure and HLA in healthy donors. Study observations and caveats: More clonal expansion characterized HLA-associated TCR beta chains than equally common others in a later analysis. TCR beta chain V- and J-gene trimming was linked, in a later analysis, to a missense variant in DCLRE1C.

The study ran its PCR with 60 Vbeta and 13 Jbeta primers. Some clones are missing from TCRdb's copy, which holds only in-frame ones; the method was immunoSEQ multiplex PCR. The sample includes 150,000 to 200,000 clones, around 82% seen only once; the top ten take roughly 14%. The chain combines TRBV19 with TRBJ1-1, with 7 bases lining up with TRBD1. Sequences were obtained from PBMCs. This sequence was found in a woman aged 25 to 39 in good health and CMV-seropositive. DNA for the CDR3: TGTGCCAGTAGTATCATCACCGGGACAGTGAACACTGAAGCTTTCTTT. Its protein product is CASSIITGTVNTEAFF. Full variable domain (missing parts from reference TRBV19 and TRBJ1-1): DGGITQSPKYLFRKEGQNVTLSCEQNLNHDAMYWYRQDPGQGLRLIYYSQIVNDFQKGDIAEGYSVSREKKESFPLTVTSAQKNPTAFYLCASSIITGTVNTEAFFGQGTRLTVV.